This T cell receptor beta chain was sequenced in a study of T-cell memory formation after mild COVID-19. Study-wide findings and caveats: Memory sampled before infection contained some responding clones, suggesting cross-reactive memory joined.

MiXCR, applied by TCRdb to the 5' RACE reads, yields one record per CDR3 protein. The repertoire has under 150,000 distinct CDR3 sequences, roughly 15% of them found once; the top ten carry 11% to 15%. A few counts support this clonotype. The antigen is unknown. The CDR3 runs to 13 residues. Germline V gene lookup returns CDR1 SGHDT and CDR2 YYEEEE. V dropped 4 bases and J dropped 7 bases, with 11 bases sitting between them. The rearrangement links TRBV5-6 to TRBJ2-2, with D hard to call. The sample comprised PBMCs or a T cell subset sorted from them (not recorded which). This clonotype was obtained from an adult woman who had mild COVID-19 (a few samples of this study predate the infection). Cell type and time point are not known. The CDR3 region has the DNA TGTGCCAGCAGCGATGAAGGGAACGGGGAGCTGTTTTTT. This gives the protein CASSDEGNGELFF.